The 32 T cell receptor beta chains given below trace back to one sample, sequenced in a study of beta chain features in type 1 diabetes. General study points: The study found moderately but significantly shorter TCRB CDR3s in all four CD4+ subsets of Type 1 diabetes patients.

These receptors' targets are unknown. All of the isolated RNA was reverse transcribed, so expressed TCRB transcripts were sequenced. TCRdb's table, derived via immunoSEQ multiplex PCR, lists solely in-frame clones and lacks some. The sample lists almost 350,000 clones; approximately 9.9% were seen once. Sequencing was carried out using central memory CD4+ T cells from blood. These receptors originate from a young man with type 1 diabetes.

This clone appeared a few times. The chain joins TRBV11-2 to TRBJ2-3; D is perhaps TRBD2 (5 bases). The CDR3 is 15 residues long. Trimming removed 5 bases at V and 3 bases at J, with 15 bases between. From germline, CDR1 is SGHAT and CDR2 FQNNGV. CDR3 residues: CASSPLDGVTDTQYF. The CDR3 region has the DNA TGTGCCAGCAGCCCCCTCGACGGGGTGACAGATACGCAGTATTTT.

This clone was seen a handful of times. The V gene is TRBV2, the J gene TRBJ2-5; 8 bases match TRBD2. The CDR3 length is 13 residues. From germline, CDR1 is SNHLY and CDR2 FYNNEI. The V and J ends lost 11 bases and 5 bases, in that order; junction bases with no gene match: 10. The CDR3 coding sequence is TGTGCCGGCGCGGGAGGACCTTACGAGACCCAGTACTTC. This translates into CAGAGGPYETQYF.

The table lists this clone with a few counts. The chain has TRBV6-5 and TRBJ2-3, with TRBD2 identical over 10 bases. The CDR3 has 16 amino acids. The junction had 5 bases not matched to a gene; V was cut back by 4 bases and J by 1 base. Germline CDR1 MNHEY, CDR2 SVGAGI. The CDR3 sequence is CASSFFGLAGTDTQYF. For the CDR3, the DNA is TGTGCCAGCAGTTTCTTCGGACTAGCGGGCACAGATACGCAGTATTTT.

There are many counts of this clone. V and J are TRBV4-1 and TRBJ2-2; 8 bases fit TRBD1. Trimming took 3 bases from V and 1 from J; bases not matched to a gene: 10. There are 18 residues in the CDR3. Germline values: CDR1 MGHRA, CDR2 YSYEKL. The CDR3 loop reads CASSHPPDRVENTGELFF. CDR3 coding DNA: TGCGCCAGCAGCCACCCCCCGGACAGGGTCGAGAACACCGGGGAGCTGTTTTTT.

The rearrangement links TRBV28 to TRBJ2-3, with 11 bases matching TRBD2. The CDR3 consists of 18 residues. Germline V gene lookup returns CDR1 MDHEN and CDR2 SYDVKM. With V trimmed by 5 bases and J by 4 bases, 14 bases remained unmatched. Written as DNA, the CDR3 is TGTGCCAGCAGTGCACACCCTGGGGTAGCGGGGGGGCCAGATACGCAGTATTTT. This sequence encodes CASSAHPGVAGGPDTQYF.

The chain has TRBV13 and TRBJ1-1; no clear D. The CDR3 is made up of 12 amino acids. Germline V gene lookup returns CDR1 PRHDT and CDR2 FYEKMQ (reference sequence). V was trimmed by 5 bases and J by 3 bases, leaving 7 bases between them. The CDR3 protein is CASSPRDTEAFF. DNA for the CDR3: TGTGCCAGCAGCCCTCGGGACACTGAAGCTTTCTTT.

This clone appeared a few times. This rearrangement joins TRBV6-5 to TRBJ2-3; D is uncertain. CDR3 size: 14 residues. Trimming took 5 bases from V and 2 from J, leaving 11 bases between them. Germline CDR1 reads MNHEY; CDR2 reads SVGAGI. CDR3 residues: CASSLSHFTDTQYF. CDR3 coding DNA: TGTGCCAGCAGTCTATCCCATTTCACAGATACGCAGTATTTT.

The V gene is TRBV19, the J gene TRBJ1-1, with 8 nucleotides matching TRBD1. V lost 5 bases, J lost 0 bases, and 8 bases stayed unmatched. The germline CDR1 and CDR2 sequences are LNHDA and SQIVND (reference sequence). This CDR3 is 16 amino acids long. DNA for the CDR3: TGTGCCAGTAGTGTCCGGACAGGGACTATGAACACTGAAGCTTTCTTT. It translates to CASSVRTGTMNTEAFF.

This clone was observed a few times. This chain connects TRBV18 to TRBJ1-4, with D tentatively TRBD1 (6 bases). CDR3 size: 15 residues. Germline V CDR1 and CDR2: KGHSH, LQKENI. V lost 4 bases and J 3 bases, leaving 12 bases between the germline ends. The CDR3 spells CASSQGQGPNEKLFF. The CDR3 DNA follows: TGTGCCAGCTCACAGGGACAAGGACCTAATGAAAAACTGTTTTTT. Full variable domain (missing parts from reference TRBV18 and TRBJ1-4): NAGVMQNPRHLVRRRGQEARLRCSPMKGHSHVYWYRQLPEEGLKFMVYLQKENIIDESGMPKERFSAEFPKEGPSILRIQQVVRGDSAAYFCASSQGQGPNEKLFFGSGTQLSVL.

The V call is TRBV18, the J call TRBJ1-1, with D uncertain. Trimming cost V 2 bases and J 8 bases, with 12 bases left between them. Germline V gene sequence: CDR1 KGHSH, CDR2 LQKENI. This CDR3 has 13 residues. This chain's CDR3 is CASSPSEEQEAFF. The CDR3 DNA sequence: TGTGCCAGCTCACCATCTGAGGAACAGGAAGCTTTCTTT.

A word on this clone: This CDR3 is also generated by other DNA sequences in the sample. The gene calls are TRBV4-3 and TRBJ2-1, with D possibly being TRBD1 (5 bases). In germline, CDR1 is LGHNA, CDR2 YSLEER. V lost 2 bases and J 4 bases, leaving 15 bases between the germline ends. The CDR3 is 16 residues long. The CDR3 protein is CASSQYQGFPYNEQFF. CDR3 sequence (DNA): TGCGCCAGCAGCCAATACCAGGGATTCCCGTACAATGAGCAGTTCTTC.

V is TRBV10-3 and J is TRBJ1-6, with a tentative D call TRBD1 (5 bases). CDR3 length: 16 residues. Trimming pared 4 bases from V and 7 bases from J, leaving 17 bases between. In germline, CDR1 is ENHRY, CDR2 SYGVKD. CDR3 sequence (DNA): TGTGCCATCAGTGGAAGGGGAGGGCCACTCAATTCACCCCTCCACTTT. Protein product: CAISGRGGPLNSPLHF.

This chain joins TRBV18 and TRBJ1-1; unclear D gene. Germline values: CDR1 KGHSH, CDR2 LQKENI. Between the trimmed V and J ends, which lost 4 bases and 1 base, there was a span of 4 bases. This CDR3 has 12 amino acids. CDR3 sequence reads: CASSLRNTEAFF. The CDR3 coding sequence is TGTGCCAGCTCACTCAGGAACACTGAAGCTTTCTTT.

This clone has just a few counts. At the DNA level, this CDR3 is encoded by other sequences in the same sample as well. The chain employs TRBV19 and TRBJ2-7; 9 bases are a match to TRBD1. Per the germline V gene, CDR1 is LNHDA and CDR2 is SQIVND (reference sequence). The CDR3 is 13 residues long. V was clipped by 6 bases and J by 2 bases; unmatched bases: 2. DNA of the CDR3: TGTGCCAGTAGCCGGGACAGGGCCTACGAGCAGTACTTC. The encoded protein is CASSRDRAYEQYF.

This clone was observed many times. This chain joins TRBV4-1 and TRBJ2-3, with 7 bases that match TRBD2. V was pared by 0 bases and J by 3 bases, with 12 bases of the junction left unmatched. CDR3 length equals 18 residues. Germline V gives CDR1 MGHRA, CDR2 YSYEKL. CDR3 sequence reads: CASSQDRWSGGGTDTQYF. The DNA for the CDR3 is TGCGCCAGCAGCCAAGATCGGTGGTCGGGCGGGGGTACAGATACGCAGTATTTT.

This clone was counted between two and nine times. The V gene is TRBV9, the J gene TRBJ1-2; TRBD1 might be the D (5 bases). The CDR3 consists of 15 residues. Trimming took off 5 bases at V and 0 bases at J, with 14 bases between the two ends. Germline V gives CDR1 SGDLS, CDR2 YYNGEE. DNA of the CDR3: TGTGCCAGCAGTTTAACCCCGGACACTAACTATGGCTACACCTTC. It codes for CASSLTPDTNYGYTF.

This clone was observed many times. This chain uses TRBV30 with TRBJ1-1; D not certain. CDR3 size: 11 residues. Germline V CDR1 and CDR2: GTSNPN, SVGIG (reference sequence). V was pared by 3 bases and J by 7 bases, with 9 bases between. In DNA, the CDR3 is TGTGCCTGGAGCCAGGACGGTGAAGCTTTCTTT. Protein sequence: CAWSQDGEAFF.

This clone turned up a few times. The chain is built from TRBV7-8 and TRBJ2-5; TRBD1 matches 7 bases. The DNA end lines up better with TRBJ2-7; the J call may be wrong. Germline-derived CDR1 and CDR2 are SGHVS and FQNEAQ. This CDR3 contains 16 residues. The CDR3 spells CASSSYQGVIGYEQYF. As DNA, the CDR3 is TGTGCCAGCAGCTCATACCAGGGGGTGATAGGCTACGAGCAGTACTTC.

This clone showed up many times. The chain employs TRBV9 and TRBJ2-3; the D is unclear. The CDR3 consists of 13 residues. V was clipped by 1 base and J by 6 bases, with 9 bases between them. The germline CDR1 and CDR2 sequences are SGDLS and YYNGEE. CDR3 sequence reads: CASSVRREDTQYF. The CDR3 DNA reads TGTGCCAGCAGCGTACGGCGCGAGGATACGCAGTATTTT.

V usage is TRBV30 and J usage is TRBJ1-6, with TRBD1 matching 8 bases. V lost 5 bases to trimming and J lost 9 bases; unmatched junction nucleotides: 6. The CDR3 covers 13 residues. Germline assignment: CDR1 GTSNPN and CDR2 SVGIG (reference sequence). Written as DNA, the CDR3 is TGTGCCTGGGTGACAGGGGTTGGTTCACCCCTCCACTTT. Translation: CAWVTGVGSPLHF.

This clone was observed a few times. The CDR3 here is CASSLYVSSSSYNEQFF. CDR3 DNA: TGTGCCAGCAGCTTATACGTCTCCTCGAGCTCCTACAATGAGCAGTTCTTC. The chain recombines TRBV11-2 with TRBJ2-1; D is unclear. The germline V and J ends were trimmed by 2 bases and 0 bases, with 14 bases remaining between them. Germline V gene lookup returns CDR1 SGHAT and CDR2 FQNNGV. CDR3 length equals 17 residues. The full variable domain, completed using reference TRBV11-2 and TRBJ2-1, is EAGVAQSPRYKIIEKRQSVAFWCNPISGHATLYWYQQILGQGPKLLIQFQNNGVVDDSQLPKDRFSAERLKGVDSTLKIQPAKLEDSAVYLCASSLYVSSSSYNEQFFGPGTRLTVL.

The gene calls are TRBV30 and TRBJ1-4, with TRBD1 as a possible D gene (6 bases). The CDR3 extends over 14 amino acids. Germline V CDR1 and CDR2: GTSNPN, SVGIG (reference sequence). The germline V and J ends were trimmed by 3 bases and 6 bases, with 14 bases remaining between them. CDR3 amino acids: CAWREQGYDEKLFF. Here the CDR3 DNA reads TGTGCCTGGAGAGAACAGGGATATGATGAAAAACTGTTTTTT.

The J gene is TRBJ2-3, the V gene TRBV5-6, with 7 nucleotides matching TRBD1. J lost 2 bases, V lost 1 base, and 4 bases had no gene match. Germline CDR1 and CDR2: SGHDT and YYEEEE. The CDR3 is 15 residues long. For the CDR3, the DNA is TGTGCCAGCAGCTTGCGACAGGGACACACAGATACGCAGTATTTT. It encodes CASSLRQGHTDTQYF.

This clone was found a few times. DNA for the CDR3: TGTGCCAGCAGCTTAGACGGGACTAGCGGGGATACGCAGTATTTT. It translates to CASSLDGTSGDTQYF. The chain combines TRBV7-8 with TRBJ2-3; 12 nucleotides agree with TRBD2. Germline CDR1 SGHVS, CDR2 FQNEAQ. The ends lost 1 base at V and 6 bases at J; junction bases unmatched: 2. This CDR3 has 15 residues.

This clone was seen a handful of times. The rearrangement uses TRBV6-6 and TRBJ1-4, with 8 bases identical to TRBD1. CDR1 MNHNY and CDR2 SVGAGI come from the germline V gene (reference sequence). The junction had 4 bases not matched to a gene; V was cut back by 6 bases and J by 4 bases. The length of the CDR3 is 14 residues. The CDR3 coding sequence is TGTGCCAGCAGGCGACAGGGGAATAATGAAAAACTGTTTTTT. Translated, it gives CASRRQGNNEKLFF.

This clone has just a few counts. V and J are TRBV15 and TRBJ1-5, with D perhaps TRBD1 (5 bases). V lost 1 base, J lost 7 bases, and 11 bases lay in between. The CDR3 runs 14 residues. Germline lookup yields CDR1 LNHNV and CDR2 YYDKDF (reference sequence). CDR3 loop: CATSRGGGYQPQHF. In DNA form, the CDR3 reads TGTGCCACCAGCAGAGGGGGGGGGTACCAGCCCCAGCATTTT. Full variable domain (outside the CDR3, taken from reference TRBV15 and TRBJ1-5): DAMVIQNPRYQVTQFGKPVTLSCSQTLNHNVMYWYQQKSSQAPKLLFHYYDKDFNNEADTPDNFQSRRPNTSFCFLDIRSPGLGDTAMYLCATSRGGGYQPQHFGDGTRLSIL.

The chain links TRBV5-1 to TRBJ2-1; 14 bases line up with TRBD2. Germline values: CDR1 SGHRS, CDR2 YFSETQ. V was clipped by 3 bases and J by 3 bases; unmatched bases: 14. This CDR3 is built from 20 residues. This CDR3 reads CASSSIGLAGGPIIYNEQFF. The CDR3 nucleotides are TGCGCCAGCAGCTCTATAGGACTAGCGGGGGGACCCATCATCTACAATGAGCAGTTCTTC.

The V gene is TRBV30, the J gene TRBJ1-6; unclear D gene. The CDR3 covers 13 residues. Trimming took off 3 bases at V and 7 bases at J, with 10 bases between the two ends. Germline CDR1 is GTSNPN and CDR2 is SVGIG (reference sequence). In DNA form, the CDR3 reads TGTGCCTGGAGGGACGGCGTAAATTCACCCCTCCACTTT. It specifies CAWRDGVNSPLHF.

This clone showed up many times. The chain combines TRBV7-2 with TRBJ2-2, with a weak D call TRBD2 (5 bases). The germline CDR1 and CDR2 sequences are SGHTA and FQGNSA. This CDR3 is 14 amino acids long. With 5 bases removed from V and 5 bases from J, the gap between germline ends came to 12 bases. The CDR3 region is CASSPDRETGELFF. The CDR3 bases are TGTGCCAGCAGCCCGGACCGGGAAACCGGGGAGCTGTTTTTT. Based on the CDR3 plus reference TRBV7-2 and TRBJ2-2, the full variable domain is GAGVSQSPSNKVTEKGKDVELRCDPISGHTALYWYRQSLGQGLEFLIYFQGNSAPDKSGLPSDRFSAERTGGSVSTLTIQRTQQEDSAVYLCASSPDRETGELFFGEGSRLTVL.

This clone was counted only a few times. The chain links TRBV28 to TRBJ2-3; D is possibly TRBD2 (5 bases). Germline V gives CDR1 MDHEN, CDR2 SYDVKM. The CDR3 consists of 15 residues. V lost 5 bases and J lost 1, with 13 bases in between. As DNA, the CDR3 is TGTGCCAGCAGTCCTCGGGGTTCTGGCACAGATACGCAGTATTTT. Residues: CASSPRGSGTDTQYF.

This clone was observed a few times. V gene TRBV10-3 combines with J gene TRBJ1-1; D is unresolved. Germline assignment: CDR1 ENHRY and CDR2 SYGVKD. This CDR3 has 11 residues. The V end lost 10 bases, the J end lost 6 bases, and 12 bases lay between the germline ends. DNA for the CDR3: TGTGCCAGCACGAAGGGCGCTGAAGCTTTCTTT. Encoded protein: CASTKGAEAFF.

The chain links TRBV4-3 to TRBJ1-5; D remains ambiguous. V was clipped by 0 bases and J by 2 bases, with 5 bases between them. CDR1 and CDR2 (germline): LGHNA, YSLEER. The CDR3 consists of 14 residues. In DNA, the CDR3 is TGCGCCAGCAGCCAAGATCTTCGCAATCAGCCCCAGCATTTT. Translating gives CASSQDLRNQPQHF.